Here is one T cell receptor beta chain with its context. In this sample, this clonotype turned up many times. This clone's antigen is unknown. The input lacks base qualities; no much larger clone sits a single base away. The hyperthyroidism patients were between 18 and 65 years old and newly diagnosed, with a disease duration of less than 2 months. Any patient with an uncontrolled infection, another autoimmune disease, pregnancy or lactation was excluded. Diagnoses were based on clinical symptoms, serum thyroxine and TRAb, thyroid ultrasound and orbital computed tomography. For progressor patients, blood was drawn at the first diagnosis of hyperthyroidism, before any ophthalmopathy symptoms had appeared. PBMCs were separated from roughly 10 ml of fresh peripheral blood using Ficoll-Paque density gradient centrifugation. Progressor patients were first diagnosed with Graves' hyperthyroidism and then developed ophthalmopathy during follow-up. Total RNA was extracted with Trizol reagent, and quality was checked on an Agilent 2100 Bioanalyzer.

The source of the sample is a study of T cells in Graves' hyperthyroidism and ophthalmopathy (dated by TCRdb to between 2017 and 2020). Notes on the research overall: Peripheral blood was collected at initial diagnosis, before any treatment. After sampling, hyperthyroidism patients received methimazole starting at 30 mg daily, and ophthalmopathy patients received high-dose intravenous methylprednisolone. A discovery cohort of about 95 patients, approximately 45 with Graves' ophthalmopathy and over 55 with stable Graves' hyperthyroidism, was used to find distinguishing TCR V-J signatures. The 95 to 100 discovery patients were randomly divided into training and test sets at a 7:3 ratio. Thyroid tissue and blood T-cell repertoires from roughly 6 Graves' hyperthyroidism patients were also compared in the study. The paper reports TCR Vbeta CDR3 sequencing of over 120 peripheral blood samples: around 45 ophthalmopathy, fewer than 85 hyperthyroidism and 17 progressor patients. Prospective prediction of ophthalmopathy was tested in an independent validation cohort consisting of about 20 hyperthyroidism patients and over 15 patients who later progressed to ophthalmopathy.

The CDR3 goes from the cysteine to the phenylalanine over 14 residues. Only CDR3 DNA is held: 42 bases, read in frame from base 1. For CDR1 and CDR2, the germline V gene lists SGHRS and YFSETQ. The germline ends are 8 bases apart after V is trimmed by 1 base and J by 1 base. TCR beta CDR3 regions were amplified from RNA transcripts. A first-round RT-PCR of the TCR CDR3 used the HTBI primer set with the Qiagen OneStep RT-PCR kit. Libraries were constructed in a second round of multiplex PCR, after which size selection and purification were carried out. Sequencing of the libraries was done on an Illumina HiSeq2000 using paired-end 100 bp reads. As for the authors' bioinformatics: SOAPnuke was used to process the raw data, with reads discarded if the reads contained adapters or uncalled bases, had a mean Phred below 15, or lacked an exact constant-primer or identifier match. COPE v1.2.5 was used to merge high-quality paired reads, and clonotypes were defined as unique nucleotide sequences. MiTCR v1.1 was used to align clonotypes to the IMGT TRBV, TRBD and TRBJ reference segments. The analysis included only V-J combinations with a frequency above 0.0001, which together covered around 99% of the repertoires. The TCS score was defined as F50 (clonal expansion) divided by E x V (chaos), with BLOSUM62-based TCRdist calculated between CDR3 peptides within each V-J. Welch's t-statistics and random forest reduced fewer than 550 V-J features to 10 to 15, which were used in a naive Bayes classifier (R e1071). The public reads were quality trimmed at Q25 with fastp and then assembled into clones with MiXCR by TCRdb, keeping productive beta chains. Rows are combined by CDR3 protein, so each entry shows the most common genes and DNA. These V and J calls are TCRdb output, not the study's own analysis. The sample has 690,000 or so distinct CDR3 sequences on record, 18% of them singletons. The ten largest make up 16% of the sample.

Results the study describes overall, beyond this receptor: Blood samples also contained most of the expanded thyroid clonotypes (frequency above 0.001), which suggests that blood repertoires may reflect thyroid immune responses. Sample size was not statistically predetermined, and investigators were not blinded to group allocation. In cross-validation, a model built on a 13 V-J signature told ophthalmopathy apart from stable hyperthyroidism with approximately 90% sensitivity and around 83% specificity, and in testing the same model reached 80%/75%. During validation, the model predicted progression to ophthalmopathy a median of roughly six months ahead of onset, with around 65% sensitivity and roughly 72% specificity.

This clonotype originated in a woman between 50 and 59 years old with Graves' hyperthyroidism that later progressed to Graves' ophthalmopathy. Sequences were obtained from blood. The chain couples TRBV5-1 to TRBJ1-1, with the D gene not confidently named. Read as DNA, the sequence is TGCGCCAGCAGCTTGAGTAGGGAGAACACTGAAGCTTTCTTT. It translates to CASSLSRENTEAFF. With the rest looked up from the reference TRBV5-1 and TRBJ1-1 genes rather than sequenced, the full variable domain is KAGVTQTPRYLIKTRGQQVTLSCSPISGHRSVSWYQQTPGQGLQFLFEYFSETQRNKGNFPGRFSGRQFSNSRSEMNVSTLELGDSALYLCASSLSRENTEAFFGQGTRLTVV.